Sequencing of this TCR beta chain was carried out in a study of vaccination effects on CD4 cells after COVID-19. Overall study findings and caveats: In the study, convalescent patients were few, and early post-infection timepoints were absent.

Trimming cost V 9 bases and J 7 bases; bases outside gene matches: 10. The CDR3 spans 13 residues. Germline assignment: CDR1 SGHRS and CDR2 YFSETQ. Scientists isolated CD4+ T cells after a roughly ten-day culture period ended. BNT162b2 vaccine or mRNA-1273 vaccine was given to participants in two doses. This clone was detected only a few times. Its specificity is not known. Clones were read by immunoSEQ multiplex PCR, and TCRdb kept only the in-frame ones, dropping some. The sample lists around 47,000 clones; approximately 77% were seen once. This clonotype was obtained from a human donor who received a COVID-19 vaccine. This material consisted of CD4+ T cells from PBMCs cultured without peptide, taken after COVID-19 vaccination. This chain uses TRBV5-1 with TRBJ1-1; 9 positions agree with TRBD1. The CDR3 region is CATAQGAGDEAFF. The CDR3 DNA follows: TGCGCCACCGCACAGGGGGCCGGGGATGAAGCTTTCTTT. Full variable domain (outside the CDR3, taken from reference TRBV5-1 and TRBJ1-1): KAGVTQTPRYLIKTRGQQVTLSCSPISGHRSVSWYQQTPGQGLQFLFEYFSETQRNKGNFPGRFSGRQFSNSRSEMNVSTLELGDSALYLCATAQGAGDEAFFGQGTRLTVV.